Given below is one T cell receptor (beta chain) in context. No antigen is known for it. The data are from a study of T-cell reconstitution after alpha-beta-depleted transplantation in children. Study findings and constraints: Reports say that about two months after transplant, the alpha-beta T cells came out of several hundred graft clones that had expanded. Some patients owed their high day-60 TCRbeta diversity to surviving recipient T cells and thymic progenitors. Among T cells one year after transplant, newly produced cells accounted for most counts and diversity.

The trim removed 6 bases at V and 5 bases at J, leaving 6 bases unmatched. The CDR3 has 14 residues. Unique molecular identifiers featured in how the TCRbeta library was prepared. TCRdb re-analysed the PCR reads in MiXCR, keeping a single row per CDR3 protein. The table shows a few hundred thousand distinct CDR3 sequences, with more than 20% occurring only once. Sequencing was performed on PBMCs, taken before TCRalphabeta/CD19-depleted stem cell transplant. This clonotype originated in a boy under two years old with Wiskott-Aldrich syndrome, due to receive a stem cell transplant. The V call is TRBV12-3 or TRBV12-4, the J call TRBJ1-4, with 7 bases identical to TRBD1. DNA of the CDR3: TGTGCCAGCAGCCGGGACAGTAGGAATGAAAAACTGTTTTTT. This gives the protein CASSRDSRNEKLFF.